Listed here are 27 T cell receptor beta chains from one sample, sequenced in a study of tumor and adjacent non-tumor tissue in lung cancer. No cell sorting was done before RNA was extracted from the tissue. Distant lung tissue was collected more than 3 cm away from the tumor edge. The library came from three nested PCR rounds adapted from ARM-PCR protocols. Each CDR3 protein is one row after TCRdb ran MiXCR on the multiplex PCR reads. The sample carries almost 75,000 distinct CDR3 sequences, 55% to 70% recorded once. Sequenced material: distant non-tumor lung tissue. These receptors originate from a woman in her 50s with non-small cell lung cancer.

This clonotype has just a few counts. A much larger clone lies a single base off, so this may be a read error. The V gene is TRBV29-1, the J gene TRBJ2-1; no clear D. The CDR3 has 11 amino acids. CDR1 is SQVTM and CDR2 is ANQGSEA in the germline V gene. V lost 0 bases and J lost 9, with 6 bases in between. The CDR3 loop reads CSVEDASEQFF. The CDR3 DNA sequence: TGCAGCGTTGAAGATGCCAGTGAGCAGTTCTTC.

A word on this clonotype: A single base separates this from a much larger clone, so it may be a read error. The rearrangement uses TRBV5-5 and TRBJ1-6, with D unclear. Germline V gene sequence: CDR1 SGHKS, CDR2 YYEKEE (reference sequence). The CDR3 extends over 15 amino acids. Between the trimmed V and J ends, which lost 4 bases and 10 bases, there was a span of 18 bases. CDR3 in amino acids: CASSGWTTGGSPLHF. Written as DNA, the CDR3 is TGTGCCAGCAGCGGCTGGACCACGGGAGGATCACCCCTCCACTTT.

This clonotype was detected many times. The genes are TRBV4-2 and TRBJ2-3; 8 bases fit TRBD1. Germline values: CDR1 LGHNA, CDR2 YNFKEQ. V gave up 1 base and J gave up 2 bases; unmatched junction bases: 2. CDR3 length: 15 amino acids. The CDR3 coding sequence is TGTGCCAGCAGCCAAGGGACAGGGTACACAGATACGCAGTATTTT. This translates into CASSQGTGYTDTQYF.

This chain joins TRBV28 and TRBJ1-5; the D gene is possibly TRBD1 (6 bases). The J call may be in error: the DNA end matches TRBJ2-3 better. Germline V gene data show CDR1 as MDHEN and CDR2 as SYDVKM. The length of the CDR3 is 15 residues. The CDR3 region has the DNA TGTGCCAGCAGTAAACAACAGGGTGGCAATCAGCCCCAGTATTTT. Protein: CASSKQQGGNQPQYF.

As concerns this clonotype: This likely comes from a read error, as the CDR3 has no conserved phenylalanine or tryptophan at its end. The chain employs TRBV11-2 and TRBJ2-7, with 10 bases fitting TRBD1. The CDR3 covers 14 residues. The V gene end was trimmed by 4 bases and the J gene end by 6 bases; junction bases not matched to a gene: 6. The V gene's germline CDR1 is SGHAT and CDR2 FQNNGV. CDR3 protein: CASSSTDRGSEQYL. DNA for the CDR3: TGTGCCAGCAGCTCAACGGACAGGGGGAGCGAGCAGTACCTC.

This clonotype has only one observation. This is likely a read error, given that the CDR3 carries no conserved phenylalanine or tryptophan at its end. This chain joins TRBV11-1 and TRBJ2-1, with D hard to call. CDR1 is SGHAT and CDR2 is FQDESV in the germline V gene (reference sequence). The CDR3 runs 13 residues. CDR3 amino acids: CASSLPPLDEQFY. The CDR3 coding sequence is TGCGCCAGCAGCTTACCCCCGCTGGATGAGCAGTTCTAC.

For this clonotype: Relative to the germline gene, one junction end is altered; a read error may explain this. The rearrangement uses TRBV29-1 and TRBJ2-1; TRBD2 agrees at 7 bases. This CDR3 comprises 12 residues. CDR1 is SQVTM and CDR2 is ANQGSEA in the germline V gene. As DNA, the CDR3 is TGTAGTATCACTAGCGCGAGGTTTGAGCAGTTCTTC. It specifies CSITSARFEQFF.

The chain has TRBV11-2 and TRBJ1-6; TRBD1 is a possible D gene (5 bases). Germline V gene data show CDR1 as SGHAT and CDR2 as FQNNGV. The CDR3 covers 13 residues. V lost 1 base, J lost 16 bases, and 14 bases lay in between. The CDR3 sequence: CASSLAGRSHLHF. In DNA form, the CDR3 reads TGTGCCAGCAGCTTAGCGGGGCGTTCACATCTCCACTTT. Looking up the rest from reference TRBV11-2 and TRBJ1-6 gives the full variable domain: EAGVAQSPRYKIIEKRQSVAFWCNPISGHATLYWYQQILGQGPKLLIQFQNNGVVDDSQLPKDRFSAERLKGVDSTLKIQPAKLEDSAVYLCASSLAGRSHLHFGNGTRLTVT.

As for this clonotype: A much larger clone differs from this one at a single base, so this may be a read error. For the CDR3, the DNA is TGCAGTGCTAGAGATACCGGCGAGGGCTCCTACGAGCAGTACTTC. Protein product: CSARDTGEGSYEQYF. The chain uses TRBV20-1 and TRBJ2-7, with TRBD2 as a possible D gene (5 bases). The CDR3 is 15 residues long. With 0 bases removed from V and 0 bases from J, the gap between germline ends came to 12 bases. Germline V lookup: CDR1 DFQATT, CDR2 SNEGSKA (reference sequence).

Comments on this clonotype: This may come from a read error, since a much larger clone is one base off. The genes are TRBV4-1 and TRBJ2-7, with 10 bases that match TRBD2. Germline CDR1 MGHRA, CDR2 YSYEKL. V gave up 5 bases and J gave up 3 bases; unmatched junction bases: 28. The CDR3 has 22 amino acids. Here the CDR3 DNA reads TGCGCCAGCAGCAAAGCAGCGGGCTTAGTAGCGGGAGGATCGTTAAAGTACTACGAGCAGTACTTC. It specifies CASSKAAGLVAGGSLKYYEQYF.

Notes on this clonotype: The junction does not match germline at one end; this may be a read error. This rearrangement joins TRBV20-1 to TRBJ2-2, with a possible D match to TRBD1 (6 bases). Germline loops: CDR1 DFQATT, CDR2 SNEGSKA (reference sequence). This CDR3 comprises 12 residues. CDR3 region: CSITGNTGEPFF. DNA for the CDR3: TGCAGTATCACAGGGAACACCGGGGAGCCGTTTTTT.

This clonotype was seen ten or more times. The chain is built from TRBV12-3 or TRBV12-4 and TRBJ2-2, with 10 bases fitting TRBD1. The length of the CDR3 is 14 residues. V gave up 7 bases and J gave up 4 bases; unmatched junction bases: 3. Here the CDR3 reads CASIRTGGTGELFF. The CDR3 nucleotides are TGTGCCAGCATCAGGACAGGGGGCACCGGGGAGCTGTTTTTT.

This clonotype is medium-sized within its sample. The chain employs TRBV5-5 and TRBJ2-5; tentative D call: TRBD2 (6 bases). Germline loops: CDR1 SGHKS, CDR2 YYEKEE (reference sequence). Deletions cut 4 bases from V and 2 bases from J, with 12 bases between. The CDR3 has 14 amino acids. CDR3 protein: CASSPAGGQETQYF. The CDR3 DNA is TGTGCCAGCAGCCCCGCCGGGGGTCAAGAGACCCAGTACTTC.

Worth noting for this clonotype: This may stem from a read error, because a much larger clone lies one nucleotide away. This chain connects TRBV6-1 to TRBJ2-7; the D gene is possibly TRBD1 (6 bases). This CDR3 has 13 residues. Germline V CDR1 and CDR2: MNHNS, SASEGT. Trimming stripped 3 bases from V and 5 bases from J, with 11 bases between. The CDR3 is CASSDQQGDEQYF. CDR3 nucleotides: TGTGCCAGCAGTGATCAACAGGGTGACGAGCAGTACTTC.

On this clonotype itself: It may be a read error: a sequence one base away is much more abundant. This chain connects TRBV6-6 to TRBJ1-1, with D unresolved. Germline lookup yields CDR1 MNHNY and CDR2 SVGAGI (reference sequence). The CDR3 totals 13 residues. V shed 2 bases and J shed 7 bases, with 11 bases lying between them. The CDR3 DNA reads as TGTGCCAGCAGTTACCGTAAAGGGATTGAAGCTTTCTTT. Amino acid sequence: CASSYRKGIEAFF.

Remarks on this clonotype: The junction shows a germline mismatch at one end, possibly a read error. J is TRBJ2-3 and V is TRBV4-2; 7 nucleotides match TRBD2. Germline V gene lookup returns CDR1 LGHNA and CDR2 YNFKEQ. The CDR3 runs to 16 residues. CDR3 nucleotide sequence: TGTGTCAGCAGCCGGACTAGTGGGAGTGGGACAGATACGCAGTATTTT. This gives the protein CVSSRTSGSGTDTQYF.

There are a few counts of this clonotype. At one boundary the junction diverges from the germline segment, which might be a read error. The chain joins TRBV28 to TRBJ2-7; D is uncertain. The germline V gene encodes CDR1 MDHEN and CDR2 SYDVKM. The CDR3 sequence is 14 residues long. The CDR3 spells CVSSPSFGDTVQYF. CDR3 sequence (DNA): TGTGTCAGCAGTCCTTCATTCGGAGACACTGTGCAGTACTTC.

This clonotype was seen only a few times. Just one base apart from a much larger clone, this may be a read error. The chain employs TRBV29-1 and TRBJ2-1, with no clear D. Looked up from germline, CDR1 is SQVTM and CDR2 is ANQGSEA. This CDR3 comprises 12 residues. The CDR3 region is CSVYTAYNKQFF. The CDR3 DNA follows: TGCAGCGTTTATACGGCCTACAATAAGCAGTTCTTC.

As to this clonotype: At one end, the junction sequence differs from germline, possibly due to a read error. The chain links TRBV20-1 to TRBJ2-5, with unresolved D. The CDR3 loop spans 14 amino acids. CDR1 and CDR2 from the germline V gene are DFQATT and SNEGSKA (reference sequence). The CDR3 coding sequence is TGCGGTGTCCAGTACCAGGTGATCCAAGAGACCCATTACTTC. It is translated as CGVQYQVIQETHYF.

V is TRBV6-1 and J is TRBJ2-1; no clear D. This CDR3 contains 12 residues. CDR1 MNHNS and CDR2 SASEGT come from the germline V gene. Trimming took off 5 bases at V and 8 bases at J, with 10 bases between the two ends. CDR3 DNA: TGTGCCAGCAGTACGCTGGGATATGAGCAGTTCTTC. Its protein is CASSTLGYEQFF.

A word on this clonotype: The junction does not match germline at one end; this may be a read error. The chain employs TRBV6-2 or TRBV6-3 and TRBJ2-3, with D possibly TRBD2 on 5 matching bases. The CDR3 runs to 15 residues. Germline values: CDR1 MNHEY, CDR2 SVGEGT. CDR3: CGSSYSIGNTDTQYF. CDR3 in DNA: TGTGGCAGCAGTTACTCGATCGGGAACACGGATACGCAGTATTTT.

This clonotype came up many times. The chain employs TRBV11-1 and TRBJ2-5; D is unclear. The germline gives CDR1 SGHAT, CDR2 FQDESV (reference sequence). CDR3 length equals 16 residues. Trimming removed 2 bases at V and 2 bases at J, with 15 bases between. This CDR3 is CASSLYSMGKQETQYF. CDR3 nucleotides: TGTGCCAGCAGCTTATACTCCATGGGAAAGCAAGAGACCCAGTACTTC. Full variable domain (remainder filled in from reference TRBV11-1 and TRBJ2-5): EAEVAQSPRYKITEKSQAVAFWCDPISGHATLYWYRQILGQGPELLVQFQDESVVDDSQLPKDRFSAERLKGVDSTLKIQPAELGDSAMYLCASSLYSMGKQETQYFGPGTRLLVL.

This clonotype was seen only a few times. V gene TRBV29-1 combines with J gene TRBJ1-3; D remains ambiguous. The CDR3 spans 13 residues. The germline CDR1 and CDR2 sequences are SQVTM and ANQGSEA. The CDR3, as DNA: TGCAACGTCTGGACTGATTCGGGAAACACCATATATTTT. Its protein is CNVWTDSGNTIYF.

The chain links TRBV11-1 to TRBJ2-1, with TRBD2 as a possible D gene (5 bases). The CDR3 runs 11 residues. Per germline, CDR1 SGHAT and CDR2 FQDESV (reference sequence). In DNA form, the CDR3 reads TGTGCTAGCGCCAATGACAATGAGCAGTTCTTC. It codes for CASANDNEQFF.

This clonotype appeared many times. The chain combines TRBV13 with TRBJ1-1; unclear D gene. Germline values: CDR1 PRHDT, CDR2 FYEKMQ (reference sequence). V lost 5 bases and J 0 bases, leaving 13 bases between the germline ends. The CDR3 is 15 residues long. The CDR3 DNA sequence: TGTGCCAGCAGCCCCATAAGGGTCATGAACACTGAAGCTTTCTTT. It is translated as CASSPIRVMNTEAFF. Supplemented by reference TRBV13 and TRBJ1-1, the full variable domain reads AAGVIQSPRHLIKEKRETATLKCYPIPRHDTVYWYQQGPGQDPQFLISFYEKMQSDKGSIPDRFSAQQFSDYHSELNMSSLELGDSALYFCASSPIRVMNTEAFFGQGTRLTVV.

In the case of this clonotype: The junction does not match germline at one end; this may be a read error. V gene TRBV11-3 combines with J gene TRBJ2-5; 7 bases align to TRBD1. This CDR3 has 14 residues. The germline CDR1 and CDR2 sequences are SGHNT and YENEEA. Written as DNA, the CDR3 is TGTGCGAGCAGCCAGGACAGGAGCCAAGAGACCCAGTACTTC. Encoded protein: CASSQDRSQETQYF.

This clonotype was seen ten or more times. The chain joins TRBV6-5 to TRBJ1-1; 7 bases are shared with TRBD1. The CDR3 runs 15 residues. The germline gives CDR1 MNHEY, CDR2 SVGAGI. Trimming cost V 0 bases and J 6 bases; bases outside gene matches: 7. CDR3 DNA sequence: TGTGCCAGCAGTTACTCCCCTACAGGGGCCTCTGAAGCTTTCTTT. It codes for CASSYSPTGASEAFF.